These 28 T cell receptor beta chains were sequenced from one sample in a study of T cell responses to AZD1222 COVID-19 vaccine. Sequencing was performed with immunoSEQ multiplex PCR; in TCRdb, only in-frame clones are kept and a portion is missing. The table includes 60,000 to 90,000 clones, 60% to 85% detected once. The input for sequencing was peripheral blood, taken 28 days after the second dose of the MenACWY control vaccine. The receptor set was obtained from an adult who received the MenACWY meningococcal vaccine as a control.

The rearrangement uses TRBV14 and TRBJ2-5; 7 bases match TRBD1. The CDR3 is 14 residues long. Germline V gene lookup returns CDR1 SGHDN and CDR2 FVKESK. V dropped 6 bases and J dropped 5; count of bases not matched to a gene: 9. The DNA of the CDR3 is TGTGCCAGCAGTTTCACAGGGGAGCTGGAGACCCAGTACTTC. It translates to CASSFTGELETQYF. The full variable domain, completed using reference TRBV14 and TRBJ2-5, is EAGVTQFPSHSVIEKGQTVTLRCDPISGHDNLYWYRRVMGKEIKFLLHFVKESKQDESGMPNNRFLAERTGGTYSTLKVQPAELEDSGVYFCASSFTGELETQYFGPGTRLLVL.

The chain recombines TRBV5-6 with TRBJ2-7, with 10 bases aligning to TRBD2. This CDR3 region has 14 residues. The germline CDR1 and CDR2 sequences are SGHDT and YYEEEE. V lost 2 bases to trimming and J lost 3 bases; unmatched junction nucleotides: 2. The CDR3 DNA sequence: TGTGCCAGCAGCTTACTAGCGGGGAACTACGAGCAGTACTTC. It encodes CASSLLAGNYEQYF.

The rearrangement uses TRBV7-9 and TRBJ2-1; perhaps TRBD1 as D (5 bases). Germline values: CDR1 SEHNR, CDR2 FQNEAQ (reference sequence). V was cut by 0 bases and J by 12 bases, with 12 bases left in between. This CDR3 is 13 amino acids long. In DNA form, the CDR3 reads TGTGCCAGCAGCTTAGCCTGGGGCAACGTGCAGTTCTTC. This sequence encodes CASSLAWGNVQFF.

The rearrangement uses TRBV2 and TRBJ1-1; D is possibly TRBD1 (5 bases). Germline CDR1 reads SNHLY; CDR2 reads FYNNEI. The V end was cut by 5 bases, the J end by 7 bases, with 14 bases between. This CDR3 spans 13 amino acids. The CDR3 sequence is CASSPARAIEAFF. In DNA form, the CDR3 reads TGTGCCAGCAGTCCCGCCAGGGCTATTGAAGCTTTCTTT.

Here the CDR3 reads CASSLGYYEQYF. As DNA, the CDR3 is TGTGCCAGCAGCTTAGGGTACTACGAGCAGTACTTC. This chain uses TRBV11-2 with TRBJ2-7; D is undetermined. There are 12 residues in the CDR3. The germline V gene encodes CDR1 SGHAT and CDR2 FQNNGV. Trimming removed 1 base at V and 3 bases at J, with 4 bases between. The whole variable domain, filled in from reference TRBV11-2 and TRBJ2-7, reads EAGVAQSPRYKIIEKRQSVAFWCNPISGHATLYWYQQILGQGPKLLIQFQNNGVVDDSQLPKDRFSAERLKGVDSTLKIQPAKLEDSAVYLCASSLGYYEQYFGPGTRLTVT.

The CDR3 protein is CASRPDRATDTQYF. CDR3 DNA sequence: TGCGCCAGCAGGCCCGACAGGGCCACAGATACGCAGTATTTT. The J gene is TRBJ2-3, the V gene TRBV5-1; 7 bases agree with TRBD1. The germline V gene encodes CDR1 SGHRS and CDR2 YFSETQ. The CDR3 length is 14 residues. V gave up 5 bases and J gave up 2 bases; unmatched junction bases: 5.

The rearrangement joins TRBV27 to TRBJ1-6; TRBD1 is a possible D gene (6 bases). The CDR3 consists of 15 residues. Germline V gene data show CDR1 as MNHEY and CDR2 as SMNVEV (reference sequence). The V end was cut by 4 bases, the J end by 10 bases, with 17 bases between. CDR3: CASSSITGYGSPLHF. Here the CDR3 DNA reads TGTGCCAGCAGTTCGATTACAGGGTACGGCTCACCCCTCCACTTT.

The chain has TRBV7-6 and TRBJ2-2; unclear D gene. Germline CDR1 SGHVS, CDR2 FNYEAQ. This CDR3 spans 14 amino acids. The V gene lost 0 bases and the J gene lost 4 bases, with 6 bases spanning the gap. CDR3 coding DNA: TGTGCCAGCAGCTTAGCACCGATCACCGGGGAGCTGTTTTTT. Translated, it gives CASSLAPITGELFF.

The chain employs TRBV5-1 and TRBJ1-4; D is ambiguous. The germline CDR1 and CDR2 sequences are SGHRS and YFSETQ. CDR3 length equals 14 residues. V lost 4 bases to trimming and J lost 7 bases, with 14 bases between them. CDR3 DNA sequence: TGCGCCAGCAGCACGTCCGTTAATAGTGAAAAACTGTTTTTT. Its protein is CASSTSVNSEKLFF.

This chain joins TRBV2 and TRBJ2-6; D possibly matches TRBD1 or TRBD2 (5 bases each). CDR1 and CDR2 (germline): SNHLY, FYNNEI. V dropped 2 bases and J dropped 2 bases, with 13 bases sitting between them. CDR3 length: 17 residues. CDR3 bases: TGTGCCAGCAGTGAACGCCGTCTGGGGGCTGGGGCCAACGTCCTGACTTTC. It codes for CASSERRLGAGANVLTF.

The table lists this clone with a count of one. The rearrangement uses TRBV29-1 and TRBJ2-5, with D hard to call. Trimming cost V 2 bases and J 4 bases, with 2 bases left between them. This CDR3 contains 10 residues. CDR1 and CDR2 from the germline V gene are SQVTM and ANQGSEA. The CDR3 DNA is TGCAGCGTTGAAATAGAGACCCAGTACTTC. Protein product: CSVEIETQYF.

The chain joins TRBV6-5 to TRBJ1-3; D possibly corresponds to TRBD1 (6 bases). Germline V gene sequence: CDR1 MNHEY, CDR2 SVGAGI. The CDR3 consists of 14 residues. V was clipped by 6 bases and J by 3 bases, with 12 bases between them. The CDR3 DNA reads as TGTGCCAGCAGCCCCCACAGGGATGGAAACACCATATATTTT. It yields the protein CASSPHRDGNTIYF.

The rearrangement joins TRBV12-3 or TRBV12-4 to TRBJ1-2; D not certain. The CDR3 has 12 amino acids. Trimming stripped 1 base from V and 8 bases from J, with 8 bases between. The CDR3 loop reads CASSLELRGYTF. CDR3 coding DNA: TGTGCCAGCAGTTTAGAACTGCGAGGCTACACCTTC.

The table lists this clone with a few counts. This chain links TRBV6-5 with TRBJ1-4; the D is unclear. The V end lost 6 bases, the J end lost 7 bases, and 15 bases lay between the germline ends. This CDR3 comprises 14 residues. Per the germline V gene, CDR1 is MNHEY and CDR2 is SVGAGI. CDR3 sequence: CASSPPPVGEKLFF. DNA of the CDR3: TGTGCCAGCAGCCCCCCGCCTGTTGGTGAAAAACTGTTTTTT.

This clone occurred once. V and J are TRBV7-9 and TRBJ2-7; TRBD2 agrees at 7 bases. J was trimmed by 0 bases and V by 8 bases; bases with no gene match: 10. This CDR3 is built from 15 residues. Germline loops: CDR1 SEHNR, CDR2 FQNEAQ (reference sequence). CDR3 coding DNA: TGTGCCAGCGCTCCTCGCAGCGGGATCTCCTACGAGCAGTACTTC. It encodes CASAPRSGISYEQYF. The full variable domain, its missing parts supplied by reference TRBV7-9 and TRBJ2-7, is DTGVSQNPRHKITKRGQNVTFRCDPISEHNRLYWYRQTLGQGPEFLTYFQNEAQLEKSRLLSDRFSAERPKGSFSTLEIQRTEQGDSAMYLCASAPRSGISYEQYFGPGTRLTVT.

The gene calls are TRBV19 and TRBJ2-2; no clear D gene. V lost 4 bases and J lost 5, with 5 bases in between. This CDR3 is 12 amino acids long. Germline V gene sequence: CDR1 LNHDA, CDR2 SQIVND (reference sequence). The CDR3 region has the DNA TGTGCCAGTAGTAGGGCAACCGGGGAGCTGTTTTTT. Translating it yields CASSRATGELFF.

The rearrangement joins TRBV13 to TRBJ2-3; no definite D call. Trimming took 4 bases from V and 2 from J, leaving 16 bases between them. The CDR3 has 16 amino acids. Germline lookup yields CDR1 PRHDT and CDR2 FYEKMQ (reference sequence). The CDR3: CASSSPTVGTTDTQYF. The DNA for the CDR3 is TGTGCCAGCAGCTCACCAACAGTTGGCACCACAGATACGCAGTATTTT.

In DNA, the CDR3 is TGTGCCAGCAGCTTCGGTCACCCAAATGAAAAACTGTTTTTT. Amino acids: CASSFGHPNEKLFF. The chain couples TRBV7-6 to TRBJ1-4; no firm D call. CDR1 SGHVS and CDR2 FNYEAQ come from the germline V gene. This CDR3 spans 14 amino acids. V was shortened by 3 bases and J by 5 bases, with 10 bases between the two germline ends.

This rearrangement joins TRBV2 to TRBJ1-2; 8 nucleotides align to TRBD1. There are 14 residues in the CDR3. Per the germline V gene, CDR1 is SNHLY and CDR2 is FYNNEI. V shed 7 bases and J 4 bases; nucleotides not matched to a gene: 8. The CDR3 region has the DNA TGTGCCAGCAACGAACAGGGGGGCCGCTATGGCTACACCTTC. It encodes CASNEQGGRYGYTF.

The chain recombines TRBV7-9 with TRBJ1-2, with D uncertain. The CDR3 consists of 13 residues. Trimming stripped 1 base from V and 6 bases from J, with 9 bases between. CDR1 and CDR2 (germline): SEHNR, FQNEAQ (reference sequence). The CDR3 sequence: CASSLVWEDGYTF. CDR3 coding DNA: TGTGCCAGCAGCTTAGTCTGGGAGGATGGCTACACCTTC.

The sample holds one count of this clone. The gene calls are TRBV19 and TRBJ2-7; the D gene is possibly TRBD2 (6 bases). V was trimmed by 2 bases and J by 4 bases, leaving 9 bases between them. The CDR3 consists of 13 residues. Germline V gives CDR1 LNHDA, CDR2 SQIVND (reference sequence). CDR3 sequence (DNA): TGTGCCAGTAGTATAAATCGGGGGTACGAGCAGTACTTC. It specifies CASSINRGYEQYF.

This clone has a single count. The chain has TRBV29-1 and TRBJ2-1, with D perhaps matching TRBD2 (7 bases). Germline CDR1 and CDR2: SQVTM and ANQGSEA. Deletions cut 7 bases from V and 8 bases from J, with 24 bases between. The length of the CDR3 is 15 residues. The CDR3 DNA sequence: TGCAGCGCCGCCCTAACCCGACAAGGGGGGGATGAGCAGTTCTTC. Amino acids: CSAALTRQGGDEQFF.

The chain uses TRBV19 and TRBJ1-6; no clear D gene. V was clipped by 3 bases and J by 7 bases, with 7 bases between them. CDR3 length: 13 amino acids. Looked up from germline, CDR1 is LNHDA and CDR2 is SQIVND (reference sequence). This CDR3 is CASSIDWNSPLHF. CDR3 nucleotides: TGTGCCAGTAGTATTGATTGGAATTCACCCCTCCACTTT.

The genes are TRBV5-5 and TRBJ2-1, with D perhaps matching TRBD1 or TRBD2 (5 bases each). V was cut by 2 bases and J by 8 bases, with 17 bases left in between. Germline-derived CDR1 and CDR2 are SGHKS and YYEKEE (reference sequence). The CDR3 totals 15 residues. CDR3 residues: CASSFRARVGDEQFF. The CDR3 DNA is TGTGCCAGCAGCTTCAGGGCTAGGGTCGGGGATGAGCAGTTCTTC.

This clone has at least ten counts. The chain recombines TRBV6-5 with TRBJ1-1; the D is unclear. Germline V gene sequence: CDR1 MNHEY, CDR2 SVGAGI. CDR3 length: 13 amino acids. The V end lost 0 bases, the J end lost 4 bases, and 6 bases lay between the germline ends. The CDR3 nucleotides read TGTGCCAGCAGTTACTCGAGTACCACTGAAGCTTTCTTT. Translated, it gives CASSYSSTTEAFF.

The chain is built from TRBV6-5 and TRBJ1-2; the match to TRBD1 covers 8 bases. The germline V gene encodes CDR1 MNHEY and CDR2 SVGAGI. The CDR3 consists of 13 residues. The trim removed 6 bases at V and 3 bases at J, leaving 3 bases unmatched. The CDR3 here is CASSLTGDYGYTF. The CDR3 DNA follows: TGTGCCAGCAGCCTGACAGGGGACTATGGCTACACCTTC.

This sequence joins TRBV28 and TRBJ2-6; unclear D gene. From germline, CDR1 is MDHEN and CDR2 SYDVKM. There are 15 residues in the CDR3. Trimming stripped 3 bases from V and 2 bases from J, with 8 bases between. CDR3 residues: CASSFGQAGANVLTF. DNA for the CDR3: TGTGCCAGCAGTTTTGGCCAAGCTGGGGCCAACGTCCTGACTTTC.

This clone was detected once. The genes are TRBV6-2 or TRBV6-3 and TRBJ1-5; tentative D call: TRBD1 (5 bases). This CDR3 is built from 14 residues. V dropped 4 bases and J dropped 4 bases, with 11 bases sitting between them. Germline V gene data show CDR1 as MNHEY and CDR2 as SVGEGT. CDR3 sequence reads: CASSFSGGNQPQHF. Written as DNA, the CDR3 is TGTGCCAGCAGTTTTTCTGGGGGAAATCAGCCCCAGCATTTT.